What follows are 20 T cell receptor beta chains derived from one specimen sequenced in a study of siplizumab effects on memory and regulatory T cells. Measured with immunoSEQ multiplex PCR; TCRdb has only the in-frame clones, and not every one. Of approximately 100,000 clones in the sample, about 93% were seen once. The sequenced sample was Tregs sorted from blood. Receptors were obtained from a human donor in good health.

J is TRBJ1-1 and V is TRBV19, with D possibly matching TRBD1 (6 bases). This CDR3 has 15 amino acids. Trimming left V 4 bases short and J 4 bases short, with 16 bases between. Germline loops: CDR1 LNHDA, CDR2 SQIVND (reference sequence). Here the CDR3 reads CASSRVGGFSTEAFF. In DNA, the CDR3 is TGTGCCAGTAGTAGAGTAGGGGGGTTCAGCACTGAAGCTTTCTTT. The variable domain in full, completed from reference TRBV19 and TRBJ1-1, reads DGGITQSPKYLFRKEGQNVTLSCEQNLNHDAMYWYRQDPGQGLRLIYYSQIVNDFQKGDIAEGYSVSREKKESFPLTVTSAQKNPTAFYLCASSRVGGFSTEAFFGQGTRLTVV.

The rearrangement joins TRBV7-9 to TRBJ1-1, with no clear D. Germline V gene sequence: CDR1 SEHNR, CDR2 FQNEAQ (reference sequence). The CDR3 extends over 12 amino acids. V dropped 3 bases and J dropped 0 bases, with 2 bases sitting between them. DNA for the CDR3: TGTGCCAGCAGCTTCGTGAACACTGAAGCTTTCTTT. Translating gives CASSFVNTEAFF.

The chain has TRBV5-1 and TRBJ1-4, with D maybe TRBD1 (6 bases). Deletions cut 2 bases from V and 3 bases from J, with 11 bases between. CDR3 length: 15 amino acids. Germline CDR1 SGHRS, CDR2 YFSETQ. The CDR3 is CASSFLGASNEKLFF. As DNA, the CDR3 is TGCGCCAGCAGCTTTTTGGGGGCGTCTAATGAAAAACTGTTTTTT.

The genes are TRBV5-6 and TRBJ1-5; no firm D call. V lost 1 base and J lost 7, with 12 bases in between. The CDR3 runs to 14 residues. Germline loops: CDR1 SGHDT, CDR2 YYEEEE. The CDR3: CASSLNDIRQPQHF. The CDR3, as DNA: TGTGCCAGCAGCTTGAATGATATTAGACAGCCCCAGCATTTT.

The DNA of the CDR3 is TGTGCCACCTCGGGACTAGCGGCTTCCTACGAGCAGTACTTC. This translates into CATSGLAASYEQYF. The chain links TRBV28 to TRBJ2-7; the match to TRBD2 covers 11 bases. The germline V gene encodes CDR1 MDHEN and CDR2 SYDVKM. This CDR3 region has 14 residues. V trimming: 10 bases; J trimming: 1 base; junction bases outside the gene matches: 6.

This clone was picked up one time. The rearrangement joins TRBV9 to TRBJ1-6, with a tentative D call TRBD1 (5 bases). The CDR3 contains 11 residues. Trimming left V 7 bases short and J 10 bases short, with 9 bases between. Germline V gene sequence: CDR1 SGDLS, CDR2 YYNGEE. The CDR3 DNA reads TGTGCCAGCGGTCGGGGGTCACCCCTCCACTTT. Translated: CASGRGSPLHF.

The chain's CDR3 is CASSVGVFGSGANVLTF. The CDR3 region has the DNA TGTGCCAGCAGTGTCGGAGTATTCGGGTCTGGGGCCAACGTCCTGACTTTC. V usage is TRBV6-1 and J usage is TRBJ2-6; no clear D gene. Looked up from germline, CDR1 is MNHNS and CDR2 is SASEGT. This CDR3 has 17 amino acids. The V and J ends lost 4 bases and 1 base respectively, with 14 bases between them.

The V gene is TRBV29-1, the J gene TRBJ2-7, with 9 nucleotides matching TRBD1. Per the germline V gene, CDR1 is SQVTM and CDR2 is ANQGSEA. J lost 2 bases, V lost 6 bases, and 8 bases had no gene match. This CDR3 has 14 residues. The chain's CDR3 is CSVSARTGAYEQYF. CDR3 nucleotide sequence: TGCAGCGTATCAGCGAGGACAGGGGCCTACGAGCAGTACTTC.

CDR3 region: CASSPLAGNTIYF. DNA of the CDR3: TGTGCCAGCAGCCCGTTGGCTGGAAACACCATATATTTT. The chain combines TRBV7-6 with TRBJ1-3; D unclear. The CDR3 contains 13 residues. V was trimmed by 5 bases and J by 2 bases, leaving 7 bases between them. Germline V gene sequence: CDR1 SGHVS, CDR2 FNYEAQ.

V gene TRBV7-8 combines with J gene TRBJ2-7; D is undetermined. The CDR3 is 14 residues long. Germline V gene data show CDR1 as SGHVS and CDR2 as FQNEAQ. V dropped 2 bases and J dropped 1 base, with 9 bases sitting between them. The CDR3 sequence: CASSLSRLSYEQYF. In nucleotides, the CDR3 is TGTGCCAGCAGCTTATCGAGGTTATCCTACGAGCAGTACTTC. The full variable domain, rest sourced from reference TRBV7-8 and TRBJ2-7, is GAGVSQSPRYKVAKRGQDVALRCDPISGHVSLFWYQQALGQGPEFLTYFQNEAQLDKSGLPSDRFFAERPEGSVSTLKIQRTQQEDSAVYLCASSLSRLSYEQYFGPGTRLTVT.

The chain uses TRBV7-8 and TRBJ2-2, with 8 bases identical to TRBD2. Germline lookup yields CDR1 SGHVS and CDR2 FQNEAQ. The CDR3 covers 16 residues. J lost 6 bases, V lost 2 bases, and 8 bases had no gene match. Written as DNA, the CDR3 is TGTGCCAGCAGCTTAATGCCGGGACTAGTGGCCGGGGAGCTGTTTTTT. As protein: CASSLMPGLVAGELFF.

The chain employs TRBV2 and TRBJ1-2; D unclear. Trimming removed 6 bases from V and 7 bases from J, with 18 bases in between. The CDR3 runs to 14 residues. CDR1 and CDR2 from the germline V gene are SNHLY and FYNNEI. In DNA, the CDR3 is TGTGCCAGCAGCTCACGTCGGCCCCAAGGTGGCTACACCTTC. Its protein product is CASSSRRPQGGYTF. The variable domain in full, completed from reference TRBV2 and TRBJ1-2, reads EPEVTQTPSHQVTQMGQEVILRCVPISNHLYFYWYRQILGQKVEFLVSFYNNEISEKSEIFDDQFSVERPDGSNFTLKIRSTKLEDSAMYFCASSSRRPQGGYTFGSGTRLTVV.

The J gene is TRBJ2-5, the V gene TRBV29-1; D not certain. Trimming shortened V by 4 bases and J by 4 bases, and 13 bases separated the two germline ends. There are 13 residues in the CDR3. The germline CDR1 and CDR2 sequences are SQVTM and ANQGSEA. CDR3: CSVVDNIGETQYF. The CDR3 coding sequence is TGCAGCGTTGTTGACAATATCGGAGAGACCCAGTACTTC.

The rearrangement links TRBV11-2 to TRBJ2-2; 7 nucleotides agree with TRBD1. V shed 5 bases, J shed 0 bases, and the junction held 6 bases outside the gene matches. CDR3 length equals 16 residues. Germline V gene data show CDR1 as SGHAT and CDR2 as FQNNGV. Written as DNA, the CDR3 is TGTGCCAGCAGCAAAATTACAGGGGCGAACACCGGGGAGCTGTTTTTT. Its protein is CASSKITGANTGELFF. Combining the CDR3 with reference TRBV11-2 and TRBJ2-2 gives the whole variable domain EAGVAQSPRYKIIEKRQSVAFWCNPISGHATLYWYQQILGQGPKLLIQFQNNGVVDDSQLPKDRFSAERLKGVDSTLKIQPAKLEDSAVYLCASSKITGANTGELFFGEGSRLTVL.

This chain connects TRBV7-2 to TRBJ2-5; either TRBD1 or TRBD2 may supply D (7 bases each). The germline gives CDR1 SGHTA, CDR2 FQGNSA. Trimming left V 5 bases short and J 5 bases short, with 15 bases between. The CDR3 length is 14 residues. The CDR3 is CASSPGGARETQYF. The CDR3 DNA follows: TGTGCCAGCAGCCCAGGGGGGGCTCGGGAGACCCAGTACTTC.

This clone was detected only a few times. The chain uses TRBV27 and TRBJ1-1, with TRBD1 as a possible D gene (6 bases). The CDR3 extends over 13 amino acids. V lost 11 bases and J 4 bases, leaving 17 bases between the germline ends. Germline CDR1 MNHEY, CDR2 SMNVEV (reference sequence). CDR3 region: CAARRGEGTEAFF. In DNA form, the CDR3 reads TGTGCCGCCCGCAGGGGAGAAGGCACTGAAGCTTTCTTT.

V is TRBV5-1 and J is TRBJ2-3; no reliable D call. The CDR3 length is 12 residues. Germline lookup yields CDR1 SGHRS and CDR2 YFSETQ. V was pared by 3 bases and J by 6 bases, with 8 bases between. CDR3 sequence (DNA): TGCGCCAGCAGCTGGATGGGGGATACGCAGTATTTT. This translates into CASSWMGDTQYF.

This rearrangement joins TRBV10-3 to TRBJ1-1; D possibly corresponds to TRBD1 (6 bases). The length of the CDR3 is 16 residues. Germline V lookup: CDR1 ENHRY, CDR2 SYGVKD. Trimming took 4 bases from V and 6 from J, leaving 21 bases between them. The CDR3 spells CAISGQARESIAEAFF. In DNA form, the CDR3 reads TGTGCCATCAGTGGACAGGCCCGCGAGTCGATCGCTGAAGCTTTCTTT.

This chain links TRBV4-2 with TRBJ2-2; the D gene is possibly TRBD1 (5 bases). Germline V gives CDR1 LGHNA, CDR2 YNFKEQ. The CDR3 has 18 amino acids. The V end lost 1 base, the J end lost 4 bases, and 19 bases lay between the germline ends. CDR3 sequence (DNA): TGTGCCAGCAGCCAAGGATGGCAGGGAATAGATCGCACCGGGGAGCTGTTTTTT. Translating it yields CASSQGWQGIDRTGELFF.

The chain employs TRBV27 and TRBJ2-1; D remains ambiguous. CDR3 length: 13 residues. From germline, CDR1 is MNHEY and CDR2 SMNVEV (reference sequence). V lost 3 bases, J lost 15 bases, and 18 bases lay in between. The CDR3 sequence is CASSFSPGSFWFF. The DNA of the CDR3 is TGTGCCAGCAGTTTTTCCCCCGGATCCTTTTGGTTCTTC.